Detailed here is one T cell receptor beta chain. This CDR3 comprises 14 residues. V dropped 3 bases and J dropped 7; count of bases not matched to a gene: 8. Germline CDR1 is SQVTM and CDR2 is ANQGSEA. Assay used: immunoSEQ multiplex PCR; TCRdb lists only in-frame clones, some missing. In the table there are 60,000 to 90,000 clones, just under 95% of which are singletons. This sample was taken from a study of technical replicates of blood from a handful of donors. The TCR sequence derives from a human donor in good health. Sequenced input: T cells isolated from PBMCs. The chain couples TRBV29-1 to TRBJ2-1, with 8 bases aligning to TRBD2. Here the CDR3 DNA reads TGCAGCGTTGATTCAGCGGGAGCCGTGAATGAGCAGTTCTTC. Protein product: CSVDSAGAVNEQFF.